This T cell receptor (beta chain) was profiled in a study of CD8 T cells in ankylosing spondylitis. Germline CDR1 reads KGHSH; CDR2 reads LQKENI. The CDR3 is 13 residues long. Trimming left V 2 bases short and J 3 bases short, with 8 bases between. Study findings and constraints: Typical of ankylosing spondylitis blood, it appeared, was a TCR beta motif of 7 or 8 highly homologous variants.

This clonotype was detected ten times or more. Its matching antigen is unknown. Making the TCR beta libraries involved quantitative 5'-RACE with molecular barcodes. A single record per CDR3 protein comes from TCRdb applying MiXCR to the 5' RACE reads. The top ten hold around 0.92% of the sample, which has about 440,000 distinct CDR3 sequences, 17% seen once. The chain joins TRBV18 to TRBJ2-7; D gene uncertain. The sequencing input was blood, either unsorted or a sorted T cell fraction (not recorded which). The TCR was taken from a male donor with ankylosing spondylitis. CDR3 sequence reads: CASSPTRNYEQYF. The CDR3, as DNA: TGTGCCAGCTCACCAACCAGAAACTACGAGCAGTACTTC.